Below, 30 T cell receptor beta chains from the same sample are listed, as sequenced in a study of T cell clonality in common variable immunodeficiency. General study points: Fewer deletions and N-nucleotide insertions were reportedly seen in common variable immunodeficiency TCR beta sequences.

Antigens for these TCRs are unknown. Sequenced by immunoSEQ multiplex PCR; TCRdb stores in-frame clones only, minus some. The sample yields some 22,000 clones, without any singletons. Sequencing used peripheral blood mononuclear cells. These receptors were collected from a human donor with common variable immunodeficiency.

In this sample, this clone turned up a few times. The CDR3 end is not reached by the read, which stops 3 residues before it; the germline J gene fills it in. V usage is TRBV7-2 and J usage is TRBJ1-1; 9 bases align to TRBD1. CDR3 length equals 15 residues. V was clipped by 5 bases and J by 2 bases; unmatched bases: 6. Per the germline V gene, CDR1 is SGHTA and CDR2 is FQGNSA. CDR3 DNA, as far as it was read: TGTGCCAGCAGCCCTCCGGACAGGGGTAACACTGAA. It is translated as CASSPPDRGNTE. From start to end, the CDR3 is CASSPPDRGNTEAFF. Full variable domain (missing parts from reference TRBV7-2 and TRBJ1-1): GAGVSQSPSNKVTEKGKDVELRCDPISGHTALYWYRQSLGQGLEFLIYFQGNSAPDKSGLPSDRFSAERTGGSVSTLTIQRTQQEDSAVYLCASSPPDRGNTEAFFGQGTRLTVV.

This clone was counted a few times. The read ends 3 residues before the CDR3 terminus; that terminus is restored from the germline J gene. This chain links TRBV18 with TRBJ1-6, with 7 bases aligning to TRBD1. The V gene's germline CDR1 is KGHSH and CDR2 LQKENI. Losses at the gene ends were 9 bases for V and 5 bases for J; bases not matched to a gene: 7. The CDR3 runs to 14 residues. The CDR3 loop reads CASRGTENNSPLHF. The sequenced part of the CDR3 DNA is TGTGCCAGTCGAGGGACAGAAAATAATTCACCC. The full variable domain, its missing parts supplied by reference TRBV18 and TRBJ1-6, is NAGVMQNPRHLVRRRGQEARLRCSPMKGHSHVYWYRQLPEEGLKFMVYLQKENIIDESGMPKERFSAEFPKEGPSILRIQQVVRGDSAAYFCASRGTENNSPLHFGNGTRLTVT.

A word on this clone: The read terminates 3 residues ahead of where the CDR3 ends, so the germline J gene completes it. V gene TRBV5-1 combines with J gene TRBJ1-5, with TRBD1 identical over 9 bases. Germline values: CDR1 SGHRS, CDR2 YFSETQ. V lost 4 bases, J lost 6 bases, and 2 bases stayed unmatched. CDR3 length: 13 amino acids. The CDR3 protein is CASSADRGQPQHF. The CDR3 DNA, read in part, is TGCGCCAGCAGCGCGGACAGGGGTCAGCCC.

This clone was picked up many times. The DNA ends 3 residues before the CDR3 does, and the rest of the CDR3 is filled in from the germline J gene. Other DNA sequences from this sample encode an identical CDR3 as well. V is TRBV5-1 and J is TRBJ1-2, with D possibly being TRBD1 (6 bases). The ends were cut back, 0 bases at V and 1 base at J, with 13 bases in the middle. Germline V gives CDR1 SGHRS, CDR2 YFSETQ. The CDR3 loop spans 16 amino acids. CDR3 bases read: TGCGCCAGCAGCTTGGCAACAGGGTTTGGTAACTATGGC. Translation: CASSLATGFGNYG. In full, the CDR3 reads CASSLATGFGNYGYTF.

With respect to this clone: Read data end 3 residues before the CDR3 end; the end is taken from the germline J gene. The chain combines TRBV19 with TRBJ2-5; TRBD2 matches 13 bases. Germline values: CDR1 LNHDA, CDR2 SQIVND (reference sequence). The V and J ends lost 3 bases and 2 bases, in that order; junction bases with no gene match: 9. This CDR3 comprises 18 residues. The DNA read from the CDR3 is TGTGCCAGTAGTATCCCTGGACTAGCGGGGGACCTTCAAGAGACC. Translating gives CASSIPGLAGDLQET. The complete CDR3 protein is CASSIPGLAGDLQETQYF.

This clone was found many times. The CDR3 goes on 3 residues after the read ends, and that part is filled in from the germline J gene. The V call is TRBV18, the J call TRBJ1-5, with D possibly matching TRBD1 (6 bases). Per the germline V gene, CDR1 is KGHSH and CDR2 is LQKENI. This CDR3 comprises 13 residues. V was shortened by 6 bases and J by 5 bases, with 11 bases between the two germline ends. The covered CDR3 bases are TGTGCCAGCTCCGCAGGGGCGGATCAGCCC. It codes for CASSAGADQP. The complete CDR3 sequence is CASSAGADQPQHF.

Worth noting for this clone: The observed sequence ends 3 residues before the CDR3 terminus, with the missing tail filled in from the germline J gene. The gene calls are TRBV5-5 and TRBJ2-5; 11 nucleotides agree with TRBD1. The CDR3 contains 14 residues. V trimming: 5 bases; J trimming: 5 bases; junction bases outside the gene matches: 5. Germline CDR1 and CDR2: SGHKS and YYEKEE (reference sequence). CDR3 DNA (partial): TGTGCCAGCAGGGGGACAGGGGGGTTCGAGACC. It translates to CASRGTGGFET. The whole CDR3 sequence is CASRGTGGFETQYF.

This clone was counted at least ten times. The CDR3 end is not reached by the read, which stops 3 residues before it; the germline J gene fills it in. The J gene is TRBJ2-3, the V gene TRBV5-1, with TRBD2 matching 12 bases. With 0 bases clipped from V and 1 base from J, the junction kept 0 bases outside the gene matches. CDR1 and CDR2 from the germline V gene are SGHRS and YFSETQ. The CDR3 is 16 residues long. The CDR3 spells CASSLGLAGGTDTQYF. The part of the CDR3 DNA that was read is TGCGCCAGCAGCTTGGGACTAGCGGGAGGCACAGATACG.

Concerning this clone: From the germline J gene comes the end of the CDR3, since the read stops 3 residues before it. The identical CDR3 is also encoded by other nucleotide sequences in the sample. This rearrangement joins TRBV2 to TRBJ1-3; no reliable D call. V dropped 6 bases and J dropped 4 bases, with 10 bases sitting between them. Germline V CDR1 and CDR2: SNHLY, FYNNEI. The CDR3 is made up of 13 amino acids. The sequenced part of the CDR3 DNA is TGTGCCAGCAGGTACCAAGCCGGAAACACC. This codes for CASRYQAGNT. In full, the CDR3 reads CASRYQAGNTIYF. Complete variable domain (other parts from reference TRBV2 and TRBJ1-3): EPEVTQTPSHQVTQMGQEVILRCVPISNHLYFYWYRQILGQKVEFLVSFYNNEISEKSEIFDDQFSVERPDGSNFTLKIRSTKLEDSAMYFCASRYQAGNTIYFGEGSWLTVV.

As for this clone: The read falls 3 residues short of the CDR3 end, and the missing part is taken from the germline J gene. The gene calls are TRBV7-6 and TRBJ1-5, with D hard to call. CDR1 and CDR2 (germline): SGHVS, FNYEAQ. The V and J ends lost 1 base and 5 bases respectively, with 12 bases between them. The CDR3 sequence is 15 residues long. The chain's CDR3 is CASSLVVILDQPQHF. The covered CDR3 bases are TGTGCCAGCAGCTTAGTGGTCATACTGGATCAGCCC. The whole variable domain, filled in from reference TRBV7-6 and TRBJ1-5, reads GAGVSQSPRYKVTKRGQDVALRCDPISGHVSLYWYRQALGQGPEFLTYFNYEAQQDKSGLPNDRFSAERPEGSISTLTIQRTEQRDSAMYRCASSLVVILDQPQHFGDGTRLSIL.

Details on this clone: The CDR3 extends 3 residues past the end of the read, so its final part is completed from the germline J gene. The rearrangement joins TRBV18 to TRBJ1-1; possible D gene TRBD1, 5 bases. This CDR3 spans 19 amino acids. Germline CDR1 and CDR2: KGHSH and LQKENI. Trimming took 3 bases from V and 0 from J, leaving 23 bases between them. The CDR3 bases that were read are TGTGCCAGCTCACCTCTTTTGCGGGGGTCCAATTACATGAACACTGAA. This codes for CASSPLLRGSNYMNTE. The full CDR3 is CASSPLLRGSNYMNTEAFF.

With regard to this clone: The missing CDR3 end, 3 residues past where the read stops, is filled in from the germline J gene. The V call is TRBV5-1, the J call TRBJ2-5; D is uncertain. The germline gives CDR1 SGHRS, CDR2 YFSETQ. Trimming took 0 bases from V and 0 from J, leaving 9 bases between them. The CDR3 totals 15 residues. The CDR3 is CASSLAGAYQETQYF. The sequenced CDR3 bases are TGCGCCAGCAGCTTGGCCGGAGCGTACCAAGAGACC.

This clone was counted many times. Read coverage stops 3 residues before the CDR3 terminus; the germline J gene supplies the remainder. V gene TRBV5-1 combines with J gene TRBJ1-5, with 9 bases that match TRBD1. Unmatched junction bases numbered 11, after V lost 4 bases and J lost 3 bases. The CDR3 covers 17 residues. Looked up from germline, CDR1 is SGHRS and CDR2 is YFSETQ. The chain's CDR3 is CASSAVTGGVANQPQHF. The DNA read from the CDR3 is TGCGCCAGCAGCGCCGTGACAGGGGGGGTAGCCAATCAGCCC.

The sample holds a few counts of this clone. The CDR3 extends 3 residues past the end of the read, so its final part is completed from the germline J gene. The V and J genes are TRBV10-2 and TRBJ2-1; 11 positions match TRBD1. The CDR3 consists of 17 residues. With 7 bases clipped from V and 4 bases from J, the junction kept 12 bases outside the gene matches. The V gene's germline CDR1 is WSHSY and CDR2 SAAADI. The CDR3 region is CASTGEMGQGGYNEQFF. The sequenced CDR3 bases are TGCGCCAGCACGGGAGAAATGGGACAGGGGGGTTACAATGAG.

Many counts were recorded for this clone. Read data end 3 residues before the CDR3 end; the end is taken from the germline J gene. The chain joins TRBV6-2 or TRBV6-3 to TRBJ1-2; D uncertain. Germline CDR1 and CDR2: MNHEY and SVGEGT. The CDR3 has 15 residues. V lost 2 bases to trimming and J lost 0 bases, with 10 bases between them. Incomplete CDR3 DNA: TGTGCCAGCAGTTACAGCTCCGCGACTAACTATGGC. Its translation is CASSYSSATNYG. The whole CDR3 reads CASSYSSATNYGYTF.

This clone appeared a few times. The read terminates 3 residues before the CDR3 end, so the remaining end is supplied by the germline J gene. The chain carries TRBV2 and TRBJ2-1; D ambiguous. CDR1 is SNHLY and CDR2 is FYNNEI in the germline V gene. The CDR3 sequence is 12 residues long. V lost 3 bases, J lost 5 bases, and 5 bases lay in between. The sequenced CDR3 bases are TGTGCCAGCAGTGAGCGGAACAATGAG. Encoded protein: CASSERNNE. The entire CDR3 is CASSERNNEQFF.

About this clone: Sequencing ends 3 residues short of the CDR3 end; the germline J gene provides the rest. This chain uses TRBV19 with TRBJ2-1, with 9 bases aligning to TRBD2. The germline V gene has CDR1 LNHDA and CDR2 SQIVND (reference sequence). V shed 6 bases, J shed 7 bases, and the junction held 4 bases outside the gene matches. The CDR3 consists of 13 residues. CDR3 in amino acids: CASRVAGENEQFF. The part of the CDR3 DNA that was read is TGTGCCAGTAGGGTAGCGGGGGAAAATGAG.

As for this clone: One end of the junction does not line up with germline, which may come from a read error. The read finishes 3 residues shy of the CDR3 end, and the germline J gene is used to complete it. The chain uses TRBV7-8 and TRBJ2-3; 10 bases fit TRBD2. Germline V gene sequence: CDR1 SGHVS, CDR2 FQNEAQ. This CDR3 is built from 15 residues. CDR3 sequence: CASSPSGGGTGTQYF. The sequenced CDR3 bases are TGTGCCAGCAGCCCTAGCGGGGGAGGAACAGGTACG.

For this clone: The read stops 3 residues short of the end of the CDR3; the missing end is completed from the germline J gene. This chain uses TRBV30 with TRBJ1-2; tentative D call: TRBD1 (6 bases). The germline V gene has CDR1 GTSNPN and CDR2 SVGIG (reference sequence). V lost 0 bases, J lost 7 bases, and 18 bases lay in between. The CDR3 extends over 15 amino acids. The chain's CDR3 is CAWSVLGGGASGYTF. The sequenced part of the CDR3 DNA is TGTGCCTGGAGTGTACTCGGTGGGGGCGCGTCTGGC. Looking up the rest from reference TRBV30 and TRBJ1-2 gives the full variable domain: SQTIHQWPATLVQPVGSPLSLECTVEGTSNPNLYWYRQAAGRGLQLLFYSVGIGQISSEVPQNLSASRPQDRQFILSSKKLLLSDSGFYLCAWSVLGGGASGYTFGSGTRLTVV.

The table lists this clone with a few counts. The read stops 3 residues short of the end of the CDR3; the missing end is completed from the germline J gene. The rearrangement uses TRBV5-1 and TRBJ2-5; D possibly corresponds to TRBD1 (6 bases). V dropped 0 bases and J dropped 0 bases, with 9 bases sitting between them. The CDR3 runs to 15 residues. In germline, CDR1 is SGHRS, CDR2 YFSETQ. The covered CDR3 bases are TGCGCCAGCAGCTTGGGAGGGGGTTACCAAGAGACC. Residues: CASSLGGGYQET. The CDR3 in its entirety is CASSLGGGYQETQYF.

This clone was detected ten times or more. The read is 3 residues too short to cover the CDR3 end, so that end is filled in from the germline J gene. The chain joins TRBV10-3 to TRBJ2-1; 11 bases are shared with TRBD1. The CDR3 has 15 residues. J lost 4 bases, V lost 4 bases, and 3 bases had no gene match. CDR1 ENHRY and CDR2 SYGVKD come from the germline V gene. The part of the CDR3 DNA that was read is TGTGCCATCAGTGGTGGGACAGGGGGATACAATGAG. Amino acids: CAISGGTGGYNE. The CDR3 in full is CAISGGTGGYNEQFF.

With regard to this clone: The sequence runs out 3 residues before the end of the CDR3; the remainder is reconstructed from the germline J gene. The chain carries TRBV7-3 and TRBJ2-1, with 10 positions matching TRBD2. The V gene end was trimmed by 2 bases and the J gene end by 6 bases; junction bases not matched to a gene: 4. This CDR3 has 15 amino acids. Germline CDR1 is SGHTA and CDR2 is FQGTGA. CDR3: CASSLSASGGNEQFF. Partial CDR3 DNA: TGTGCCAGCAGCTTATCGGCTAGCGGGGGCAATGAG.

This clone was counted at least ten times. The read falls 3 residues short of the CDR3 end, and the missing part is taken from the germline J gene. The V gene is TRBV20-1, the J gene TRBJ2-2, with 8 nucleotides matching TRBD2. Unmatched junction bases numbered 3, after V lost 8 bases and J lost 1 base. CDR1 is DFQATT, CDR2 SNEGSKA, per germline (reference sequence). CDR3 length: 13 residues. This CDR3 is CSMTSENTGELFF. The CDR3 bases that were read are TGCAGTATGACTAGCGAGAACACCGGGGAG.

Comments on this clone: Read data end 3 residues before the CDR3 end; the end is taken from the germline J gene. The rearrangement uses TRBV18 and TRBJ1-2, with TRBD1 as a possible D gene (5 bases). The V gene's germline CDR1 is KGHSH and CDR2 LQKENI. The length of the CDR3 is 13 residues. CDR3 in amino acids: CASSRQGSSGYTF. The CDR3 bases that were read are TGTGCCAGCTCACGGCAGGGTTCGTCCGGC.

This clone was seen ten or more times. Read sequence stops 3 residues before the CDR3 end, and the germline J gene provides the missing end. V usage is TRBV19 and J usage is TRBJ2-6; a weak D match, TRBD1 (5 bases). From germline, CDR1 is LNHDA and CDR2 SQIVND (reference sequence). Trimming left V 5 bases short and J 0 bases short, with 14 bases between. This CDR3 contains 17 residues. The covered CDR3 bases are TGTGCCAGTAGTCTTGACAGTCCTACCTCTGGGGCCAACGTC. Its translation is CASSLDSPTSGANV. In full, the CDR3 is CASSLDSPTSGANVLTF. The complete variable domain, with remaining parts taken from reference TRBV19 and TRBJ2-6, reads DGGITQSPKYLFRKEGQNVTLSCEQNLNHDAMYWYRQDPGQGLRLIYYSQIVNDFQKGDIAEGYSVSREKKESFPLTVTSAQKNPTAFYLCASSLDSPTSGANVLTFGAGSRLTVL.

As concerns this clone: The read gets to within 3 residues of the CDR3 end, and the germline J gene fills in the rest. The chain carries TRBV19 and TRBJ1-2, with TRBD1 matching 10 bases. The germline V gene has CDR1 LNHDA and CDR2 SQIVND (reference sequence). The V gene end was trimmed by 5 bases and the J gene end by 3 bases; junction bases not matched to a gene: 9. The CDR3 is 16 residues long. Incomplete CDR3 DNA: TGTGCCAGTAGTCCTTCCGGGACAGGGGCGTACTATGGC. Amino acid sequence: CASSPSGTGAYYG. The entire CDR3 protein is CASSPSGTGAYYGYTF.

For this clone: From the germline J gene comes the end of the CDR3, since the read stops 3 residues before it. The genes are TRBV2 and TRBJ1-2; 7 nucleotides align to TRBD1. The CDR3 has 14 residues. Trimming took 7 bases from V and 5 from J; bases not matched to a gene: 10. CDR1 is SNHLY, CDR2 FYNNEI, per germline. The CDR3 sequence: CASTSQGSGYGYTF. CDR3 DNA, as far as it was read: TGTGCCAGCACCTCACAGGGGTCGGGATATGGC.

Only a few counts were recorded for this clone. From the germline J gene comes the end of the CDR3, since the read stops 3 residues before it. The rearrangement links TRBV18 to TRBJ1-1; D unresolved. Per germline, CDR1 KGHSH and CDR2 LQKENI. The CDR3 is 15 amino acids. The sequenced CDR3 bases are TGTGCCAGCTCACCCGATAACCCTCTCGGGTCACAA. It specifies CASSPDNPLGSQ. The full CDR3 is CASSPDNPLGSQAFF.

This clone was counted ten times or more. The CDR3 is CASSTGLAYEQYF. CDR3 DNA, as far as it was read: TGTGCCAGCAGTACGGGACTAGCCTACGAG. This sequence joins TRBV2 and TRBJ2-7; 8 nucleotides agree with TRBD2. Sequencing ends 3 residues short of the CDR3 end; the germline J gene provides the rest. J gave up 2 bases and V 5 bases, and 2 bases lay outside the gene matches. The CDR3 has 13 residues. Germline lookup yields CDR1 SNHLY and CDR2 FYNNEI. Complete variable domain (other parts from reference TRBV2 and TRBJ2-7): EPEVTQTPSHQVTQMGQEVILRCVPISNHLYFYWYRQILGQKVEFLVSFYNNEISEKSEIFDDQFSVERPDGSNFTLKIRSTKLEDSAMYFCASSTGLAYEQYFGPGTRLTVT.

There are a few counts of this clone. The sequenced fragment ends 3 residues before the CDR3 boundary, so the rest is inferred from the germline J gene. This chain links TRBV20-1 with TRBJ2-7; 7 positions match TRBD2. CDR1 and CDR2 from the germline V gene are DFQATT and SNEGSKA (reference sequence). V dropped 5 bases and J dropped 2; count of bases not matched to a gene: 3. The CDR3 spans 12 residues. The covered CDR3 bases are TGCAGTGCTGAGGGACTAACCTACGAG. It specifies CSAEGLTYE. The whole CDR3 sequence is CSAEGLTYEQYF.